This TCR beta chain was identified during a study of technical replicates of blood from a few donors. V gave up 4 bases and J gave up 4 bases, with 16 bases separating them. Germline V gene sequence: CDR1 PRHDT, CDR2 FYEKMQ (reference sequence). The CDR3 sequence is 15 residues long. The repertoire was sequenced with immunoSEQ multiplex PCR; TCRdb's copy has only in-frame clones and lacks some. This table has 65,000 to 95,000 clones, about 93% appearing once. The clonotype comes from a human donor in good health. V is TRBV13 and J is TRBJ2-5; D may be TRBD2 (5 bases). The sample consisted of T cells isolated from PBMCs. The CDR3 region has the DNA TGTGCCAGCAGCTGGGCAGAGGGAAAGGGAGAGACCCAGTACTTC. Its translation is CASSWAEGKGETQYF.